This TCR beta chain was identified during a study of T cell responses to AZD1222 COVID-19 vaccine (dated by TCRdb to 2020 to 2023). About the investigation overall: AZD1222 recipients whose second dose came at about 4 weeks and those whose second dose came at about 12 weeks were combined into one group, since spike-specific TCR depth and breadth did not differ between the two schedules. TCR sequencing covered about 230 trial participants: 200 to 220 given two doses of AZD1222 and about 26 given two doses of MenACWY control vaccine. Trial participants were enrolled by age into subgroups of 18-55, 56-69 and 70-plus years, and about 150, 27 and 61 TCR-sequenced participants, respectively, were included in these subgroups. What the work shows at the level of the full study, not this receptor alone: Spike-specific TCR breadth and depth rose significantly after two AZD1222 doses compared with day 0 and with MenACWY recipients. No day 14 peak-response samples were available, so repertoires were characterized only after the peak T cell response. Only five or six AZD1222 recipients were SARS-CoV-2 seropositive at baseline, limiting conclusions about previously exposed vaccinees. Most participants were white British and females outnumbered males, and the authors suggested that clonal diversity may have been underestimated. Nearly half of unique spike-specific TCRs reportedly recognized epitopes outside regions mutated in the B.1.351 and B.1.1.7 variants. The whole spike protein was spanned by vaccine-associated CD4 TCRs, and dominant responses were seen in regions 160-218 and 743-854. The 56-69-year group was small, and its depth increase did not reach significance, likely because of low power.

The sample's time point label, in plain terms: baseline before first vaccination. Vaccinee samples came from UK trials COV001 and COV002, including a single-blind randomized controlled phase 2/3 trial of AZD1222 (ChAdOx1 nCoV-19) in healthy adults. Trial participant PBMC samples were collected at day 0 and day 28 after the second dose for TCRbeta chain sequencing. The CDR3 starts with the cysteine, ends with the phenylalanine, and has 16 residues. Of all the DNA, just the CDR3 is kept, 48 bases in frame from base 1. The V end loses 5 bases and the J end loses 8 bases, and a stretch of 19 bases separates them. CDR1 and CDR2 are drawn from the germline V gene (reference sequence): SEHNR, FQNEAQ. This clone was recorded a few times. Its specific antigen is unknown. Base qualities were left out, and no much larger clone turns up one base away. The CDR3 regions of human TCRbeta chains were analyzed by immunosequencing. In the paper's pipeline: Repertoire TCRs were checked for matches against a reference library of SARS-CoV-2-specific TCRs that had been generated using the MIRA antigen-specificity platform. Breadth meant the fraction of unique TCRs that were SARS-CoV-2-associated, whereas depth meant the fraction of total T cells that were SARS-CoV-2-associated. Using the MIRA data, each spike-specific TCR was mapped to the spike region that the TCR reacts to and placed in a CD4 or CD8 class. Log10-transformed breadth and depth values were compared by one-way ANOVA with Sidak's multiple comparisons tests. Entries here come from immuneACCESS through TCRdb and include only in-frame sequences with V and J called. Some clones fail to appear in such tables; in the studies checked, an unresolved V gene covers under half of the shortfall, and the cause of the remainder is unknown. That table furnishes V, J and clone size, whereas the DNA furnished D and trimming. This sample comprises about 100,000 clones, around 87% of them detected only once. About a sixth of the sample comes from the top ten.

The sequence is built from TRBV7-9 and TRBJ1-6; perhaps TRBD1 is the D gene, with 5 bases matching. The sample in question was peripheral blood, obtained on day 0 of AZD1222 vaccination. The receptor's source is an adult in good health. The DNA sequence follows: TGTGCCAGCAGCCCGCCTTCAGGGAGTAGGGATTCACCCCTCCACTTT. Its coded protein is CASSPPSGSRDSPLHF.